A single sample is the source of the 23 T cell receptor beta chains below, sequenced in a study of long-term antiretroviral therapy in people with HIV. With survey level as its setting, the immunoSEQ assay was v3.0. Here immunoSEQ multiplex PCR was the method, and the copy in TCRdb shows in-frame clones only, minus some. The sample consists of about 22,000 clones, around 80% of them appearing once. Sequencing was performed on unsorted PBMCs, taken 0.5 years before starting antiretroviral therapy. Receptor source: a man aged 35 to 55 with HIV.

The rearrangement uses TRBV4-2 and TRBJ2-7, with 8 bases aligning to TRBD1. There are 17 residues in the CDR3. Germline trimming cut 4 bases from V and 0 bases from J; bases unmatched to any gene: 11. Germline CDR1 is LGHNA and CDR2 is YNFKEQ. CDR3 bases: TGTGCCAGCAGCCTCCATCAATCAGGGGGCAGCTCCTACGAGCAGTACTTC. Translation: CASSLHQSGGSSYEQYF.

The rearrangement links TRBV19 to TRBJ2-6; D gene unclear. This CDR3 comprises 15 residues. Germline V lookup: CDR1 LNHDA, CDR2 SQIVND (reference sequence). Trimming cost V 3 bases and J 0 bases, with 6 bases left between them. The CDR3 nucleotides read TGTGCCAGTAGTATCCCAAACTCTGGGGCCAACGTCCTGACTTTC. Protein: CASSIPNSGANVLTF.

The chain has TRBV5-6 and TRBJ1-2; possibly TRBD1 for D (5 bases). V gave up 4 bases and J gave up 4 bases, with 11 bases separating them. The germline CDR1 and CDR2 sequences are SGHDT and YYEEEE. The CDR3 consists of 13 residues. This CDR3 is CASSPGRGYGYTF. The CDR3 bases are TGTGCCAGCAGCCCCGGGAGGGGCTATGGCTACACCTTC.

The chain links TRBV18 to TRBJ1-5; weak D call: TRBD1 (6 bases). The germline CDR1 and CDR2 sequences are KGHSH and LQKENI. Trimming removed 2 bases from V and 2 bases from J, with 16 bases in between. The CDR3 is 17 amino acids. The CDR3: CASSPGPQGRGNQPQHF. In DNA form, the CDR3 reads TGTGCCAGCTCACCAGGACCACAGGGACGAGGCAATCAGCCCCAGCATTTT.

The CDR3 spells CASSYSASGYGNTIYF. The CDR3 DNA reads as TGTGCCAGCAGTTATTCCGCCTCAGGGTATGGAAACACCATATATTTT. V usage is TRBV6-5 and J usage is TRBJ1-3, with D possibly matching TRBD1 (5 bases). The V gene lost 3 bases and the J gene lost 3 bases, with 15 bases spanning the gap. The CDR3 loop spans 16 amino acids. The germline V gene encodes CDR1 MNHEY and CDR2 SVGAGI.

This chain joins TRBV5-5 and TRBJ2-7; the D gene is possibly TRBD2 (7 bases). The CDR3 totals 16 residues. Per the germline V gene, CDR1 is SGHKS and CDR2 is YYEKEE (reference sequence). V lost 7 bases and J 2 bases, leaving 22 bases between the germline ends. Written as DNA, the CDR3 is TGTGCCAGCTCAGCGAGGGGGGGCTTTACACCCTACGAGCAGTACTTC. This encodes CASSARGGFTPYEQYF.

This clone was detected only a few times. The rearrangement links TRBV6-1 to TRBJ1-2; tentative D call: TRBD1 (6 bases). There are 14 residues in the CDR3. Per the germline V gene, CDR1 is MNHNS and CDR2 is SASEGT. V was shortened by 6 bases and J by 3 bases, with 14 bases between the two germline ends. The CDR3 is CASSPDRADYGYTF. CDR3 bases: TGTGCCAGCAGCCCGGACAGAGCGGACTATGGCTACACCTTC.

V usage is TRBV30 and J usage is TRBJ2-3, with 12 bases fitting TRBD2. This CDR3 contains 16 residues. Germline trimming cut 3 bases from V and 0 bases from J; bases unmatched to any gene: 4. Germline V lookup: CDR1 GTSNPN, CDR2 SVGIG (reference sequence). CDR3 sequence: CAWRDGTSGSTDTQYF. CDR3 coding DNA: TGTGCCTGGAGGGATGGGACTAGCGGGAGCACAGATACGCAGTATTTT.

This clone appeared a few times. The chain has TRBV19 and TRBJ1-2; D gene ambiguous. Germline V CDR1 and CDR2: LNHDA, SQIVND (reference sequence). V was trimmed by 3 bases and J by 1 base, leaving 6 bases between them. This CDR3 is built from 13 residues. The CDR3: CASSILNNYGYTF. CDR3 nucleotide sequence: TGTGCCAGTAGTATCCTGAATAACTATGGCTACACCTTC.

The rearrangement joins TRBV10-1 to TRBJ1-5; TRBD1 might be the D (5 bases). This CDR3 has 13 residues. Germline loops: CDR1 WNHNN, CDR2 SYGVQD (reference sequence). V lost 3 bases and J lost 9, with 12 bases in between. The CDR3 is CASSEEGRRPQHF. In DNA, the CDR3 is TGCGCCAGCAGTGAAGAGGGGCGGCGGCCCCAGCATTTT.

The CDR3 coding sequence is TGTGCCAGCAGCTTGTGGGGGGGCAGAAATTCACCCCTCCACTTT. This encodes CASSLWGGRNSPLHF. This sequence joins TRBV5-6 and TRBJ1-6; the D gene is possibly TRBD1 (6 bases). CDR3 length: 15 residues. V was trimmed by 1 base and J by 7 bases, leaving 12 bases between them. Germline CDR1 is SGHDT and CDR2 is YYEEEE.

The chain recombines TRBV11-2 with TRBJ1-6, with D possibly matching TRBD1 (5 bases). Trimming removed 3 bases from V and 5 bases from J, with 14 bases in between. Per germline, CDR1 SGHAT and CDR2 FQNNGV. The CDR3 length is 16 residues. The CDR3 DNA is TGTGCCAGCAGCTTCGACGGGACTTACAATAATTCACCCCTCCACTTT. Its protein product is CASSFDGTYNNSPLHF.

This clone was detected only once. The chain links TRBV2 to TRBJ2-1; 8 bases are shared with TRBD2. This CDR3 comprises 12 residues. In germline, CDR1 is SNHLY, CDR2 FYNNEI. J gave up 7 bases and V 8 bases, and 4 bases lay outside the gene matches. CDR3 sequence: CASFREGNEQFF. CDR3 nucleotides: TGTGCCAGCTTTCGGGAGGGTAATGAGCAGTTCTTC.

The V gene is TRBV5-1, the J gene TRBJ2-7, with 9 bases matching TRBD1. Looked up from germline, CDR1 is SGHRS and CDR2 is YFSETQ. V lost 3 bases and J lost 5; bases outside the gene matches: 9. This CDR3 region has 15 residues. The CDR3 region has the DNA TGCGCCAGCAGCTCCGGGACAGGGTATTCCCACGAGCAGTACTTC. As protein: CASSSGTGYSHEQYF.

The chain employs TRBV6-5 and TRBJ2-7, with 8 bases lining up with TRBD1. Germline V gene lookup returns CDR1 MNHEY and CDR2 SVGAGI. V shed 2 bases, J shed 4 bases, and the junction held 10 bases outside the gene matches. The CDR3 totals 16 residues. The CDR3 loop is CASSYRRTGFGYEQYF. The CDR3 coding sequence is TGTGCCAGCAGTTACCGCCGGACAGGGTTCGGTTACGAGCAGTACTTC.

V gene TRBV4-3 combines with J gene TRBJ1-5, with 7 positions matching TRBD1. The germline V gene encodes CDR1 LGHNA and CDR2 YSLEER. V shed 2 bases and J 11 bases; nucleotides not matched to a gene: 6. The CDR3 spans 13 residues. CDR3 coding DNA: TGCGCCAGCAGCCAAAGGGGAGGACAGGCCCAGCATTTT. Its protein is CASSQRGGQAQHF.

V gene TRBV28 combines with J gene TRBJ2-5, with 7 positions matching TRBD2. The CDR3 loop spans 15 amino acids. The J segment lost 5 bases and the V segment lost 3 bases, leaving 9 bases of the junction unmatched. The germline gives CDR1 MDHEN, CDR2 SYDVKM. The CDR3 protein is CASSFGGGVGETQYF. The CDR3 coding sequence is TGTGCCAGCAGTTTTGGCGGGGGAGTAGGCGAGACCCAGTACTTC. Drawing the rest from reference TRBV28 and TRBJ2-5, the complete variable domain is DVKVTQSSRYLVKRTGEKVFLECVQDMDHENMFWYRQDPGLGLRLIYFSYDVKMKEKGDIPEGYSVSREKKERFSLILESASTNQTSMYLCASSFGGGVGETQYFGPGTRLLVL.

This chain connects TRBV28 to TRBJ1-5; D might be TRBD1 (6 bases). CDR1 is MDHEN, CDR2 SYDVKM, per germline. There are 13 residues in the CDR3. V was pared by 6 bases and J by 5 bases, with 11 bases between. The CDR3 DNA sequence: TGTGCCAGCAGCTTCAGGGGTTATCAGCCCCAGCATTTT. Its protein is CASSFRGYQPQHF.

This chain links TRBV5-8 with TRBJ2-5; TRBD1 matches 10 bases. The CDR3 runs to 15 residues. V lost 4 bases to trimming and J lost 5 bases; unmatched junction nucleotides: 8. Germline CDR1 SGHTS, CDR2 YDEGEE. For the CDR3, the DNA is TGTGCCAGCAGCCTGAGGACAGGGGGGGTGGAGACCCAGTACTTC. Protein product: CASSLRTGGVETQYF.

The V gene is TRBV28, the J gene TRBJ2-7, with a possible D match to TRBD2 (6 bases). The CDR3 is 15 residues long. CDR1 and CDR2 (germline): MDHEN, SYDVKM. V was clipped by 7 bases and J by 0 bases, with 16 bases between them. Written as DNA, the CDR3 is TGTGCCAGCATTGGGGCTAGCGCGAGCTCCTACGAGCAGTACTTC. It codes for CASIGASASSYEQYF.

The chain uses TRBV28 and TRBJ2-5; D unresolved. The CDR3 length is 11 residues. Trimming pared 7 bases from V and 3 bases from J, leaving 6 bases between. Per germline, CDR1 MDHEN and CDR2 SYDVKM. Here the CDR3 reads CASTLEETQYF. The CDR3 nucleotides read TGTGCCAGCACCTTAGAAGAGACCCAGTACTTC.

This sequence joins TRBV15 and TRBJ1-2; D gene unclear. The V end lost 1 base, the J end lost 2 bases, and 2 bases lay between the germline ends. Germline CDR1 is LNHNV and CDR2 is YYDKDF (reference sequence). The CDR3 has 12 residues. This CDR3 reads CATSRANYGYTF. In nucleotides, the CDR3 is TGTGCCACCAGCAGAGCCAACTATGGCTACACCTTC. The entire variable domain, with the rest obtained from reference TRBV15 and TRBJ1-2, is as follows: DAMVIQNPRYQVTQFGKPVTLSCSQTLNHNVMYWYQQKSSQAPKLLFHYYDKDFNNEADTPDNFQSRRPNTSFCFLDIRSPGLGDTAMYLCATSRANYGYTFGSGTRLTVV.

The rearrangement uses TRBV28 and TRBJ1-2; D is perhaps TRBD1 (6 bases). The CDR3 is 14 amino acids. V shed 2 bases and J shed 5 bases, with 12 bases lying between them. The germline gives CDR1 MDHEN, CDR2 SYDVKM. The CDR3 DNA follows: TGTGCCAGCAGTTTACCTCAGGGGCCTTATGGCTACACCTTC. It encodes CASSLPQGPYGYTF.